Shown below are 10 T cell receptor beta chains from a single sample sequenced in a study of OX40 agonist ivuxolimab in advanced cancers. Sequenced by immunoSEQ multiplex PCR; TCRdb stores in-frame clones only, minus some. This table holds about 45,000 clones, 84% found once. The material sequenced was CD4+ or CD8+ T cells sorted from blood, taken in a trial of the OX40 agonist ivuxolimab. Every receptor here comes from an adult with an advanced solid tumor such as melanoma, head and neck, liver or kidney cancer.

The chain combines TRBV5-6 with TRBJ2-3; D remains ambiguous. The ends were cut back, 6 bases at V and 2 bases at J, with 16 bases in the middle. In germline, CDR1 is SGHDT, CDR2 YYEEEE. The CDR3 runs to 15 residues. Written as DNA, the CDR3 is TGTGCCAGCAAGCTCACTGACAAACTCACAGATACGCAGTATTTT. The encoded protein is CASKLTDKLTDTQYF.

In DNA, the CDR3 is TGCGCCAGCAGCCAAGAATCTGTAGCGGGTGTCTACAATGAGCAGTTCTTC. Its protein product is CASSQESVAGVYNEQFF. This chain links TRBV4-1 with TRBJ2-1; 7 bases are a match to TRBD2. The V and J ends lost 0 bases and 3 bases, in that order; junction bases with no gene match: 8. Per the germline V gene, CDR1 is MGHRA and CDR2 is YSYEKL. The length of the CDR3 is 17 residues.

CDR3 nucleotides: TGTGCCAGCAGCTTGTCGTCGAGAGAAGCTTTCTTT. This sequence encodes CASSLSSREAFF. The J gene is TRBJ1-1, the V gene TRBV5-6; no reliable D call. V dropped 1 base and J dropped 8 bases, with 9 bases sitting between them. CDR1 SGHDT and CDR2 YYEEEE come from the germline V gene. CDR3 length: 12 amino acids.

The rearrangement uses TRBV2 and TRBJ1-2; 7 bases are a match to TRBD1. There are 15 residues in the CDR3. V trimming: 3 bases; J trimming: 5 bases; junction bases outside the gene matches: 9. CDR1 is SNHLY, CDR2 FYNNEI, per germline. Here the CDR3 reads CASSDTDRVEYGYTF. CDR3 coding DNA: TGTGCCAGCAGTGACACCGACAGGGTAGAGTATGGCTACACCTTC.

Concerning this clone: At one end the junction does not follow the germline gene, possibly because of a read error. The DNA of the CDR3 is TGCGCCACCAGTAAGACAGGGGAAAAACTGTTTTTT. It is translated as CATSKTGEKLFF. The V call is TRBV23-1, the J call TRBJ1-4; 7 positions match TRBD1. TRBV23-1 is identified as an open reading frame with a role that is uncertain. The CDR3 consists of 12 residues.

This sequence joins TRBV9 and TRBJ2-1; 11 bases are shared with TRBD2. This CDR3 is 18 amino acids long. Trimming took 4 bases from V and 7 from J; bases not matched to a gene: 16. Germline CDR1 is SGDLS and CDR2 is YYNGEE. The CDR3 reads CASSPWVVAGGPSNEQFF. In nucleotides, the CDR3 is TGTGCCAGCAGCCCATGGGTGGTAGCGGGGGGGCCTTCGAATGAGCAGTTCTTC. Supplemented by reference TRBV9 and TRBJ2-1, the full variable domain reads DSGVTQTPKHLITATGQRVTLRCSPRSGDLSVYWYQQSLDQGLQFLIQYYNGEERAKGNILERFSAQQFPDLHSELNLSSLELGDSALYFCASSPWVVAGGPSNEQFFGPGTRLTVL.

This clone is classed as medium-sized (0.01 to 0.1%). The V call is TRBV5-5, the J call TRBJ2-3; D may be TRBD2 (7 bases). Per the germline V gene, CDR1 is SGHKS and CDR2 is YYEKEE (reference sequence). Trimming pared 6 bases from V and 0 bases from J, leaving 26 bases between. The CDR3 loop spans 19 amino acids. CDR3 protein: CASTPWGRGRGTSTDTQYF. For the CDR3, the DNA is TGTGCCAGCACCCCCTGGGGGCGGGGGCGGGGTACAAGCACAGATACGCAGTATTTT.

The genes are TRBV27 and TRBJ1-2; D is uncertain. CDR3 length equals 13 residues. Germline lookup yields CDR1 MNHEY and CDR2 SMNVEV (reference sequence). With 3 bases removed from V and 0 bases from J, the gap between germline ends came to 5 bases. Here the CDR3 reads CASSFGPNYGYTF. The CDR3 nucleotides read TGTGCCAGCAGTTTCGGACCTAACTATGGCTACACCTTC.

This clone was recorded only once. Here the CDR3 reads CASTLSGTSTDTQYF. Written as DNA, the CDR3 is TGTGCCAGCACCCTTAGCGGGACTAGCACAGATACGCAGTATTTT. The genes are TRBV9 and TRBJ2-3; 8 bases line up with TRBD2. The germline V gene has CDR1 SGDLS and CDR2 YYNGEE. The CDR3 consists of 15 residues. The J segment lost 0 bases and the V segment lost 6 bases, leaving 6 bases of the junction unmatched. The full variable domain, its missing parts supplied by reference TRBV9 and TRBJ2-3, is DSGVTQTPKHLITATGQRVTLRCSPRSGDLSVYWYQQSLDQGLQFLIQYYNGEERAKGNILERFSAQQFPDLHSELNLSSLELGDSALYFCASTLSGTSTDTQYFGPGTRLTVL.

The rearrangement joins TRBV10-3 to TRBJ2-7; D may correspond to TRBD1 or TRBD2 (6 bases each). V shed 7 bases and J shed 0 bases, with 13 bases lying between them. Germline assignment: CDR1 ENHRY and CDR2 SYGVKD. The CDR3 contains 14 residues. As DNA, the CDR3 is TGTGCCATCAAGGGGGGTTCTAGCTCCTACGAGCAGTACTTC. Translation: CAIKGGSSSYEQYF.